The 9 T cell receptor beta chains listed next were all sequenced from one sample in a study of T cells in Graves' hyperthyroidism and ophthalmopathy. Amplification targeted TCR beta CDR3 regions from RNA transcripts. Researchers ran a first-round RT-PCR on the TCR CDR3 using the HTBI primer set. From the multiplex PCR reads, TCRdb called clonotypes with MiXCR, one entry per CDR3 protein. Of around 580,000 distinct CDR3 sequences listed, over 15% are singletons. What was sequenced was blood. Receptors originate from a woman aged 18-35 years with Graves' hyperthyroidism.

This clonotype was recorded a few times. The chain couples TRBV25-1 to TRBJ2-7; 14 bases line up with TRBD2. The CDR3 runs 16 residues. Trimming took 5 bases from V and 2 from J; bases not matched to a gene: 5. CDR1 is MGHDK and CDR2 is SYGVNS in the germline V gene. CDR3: CASSLGLAGAAYEQYF. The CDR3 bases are TGTGCCAGCAGTCTGGGACTAGCGGGAGCGGCCTACGAGCAGTACTTC.

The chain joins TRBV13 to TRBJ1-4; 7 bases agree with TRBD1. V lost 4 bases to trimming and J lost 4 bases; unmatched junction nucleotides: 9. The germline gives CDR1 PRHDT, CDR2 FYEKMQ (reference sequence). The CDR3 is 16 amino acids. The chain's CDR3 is CASSSHLTGINEKLFF. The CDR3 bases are TGTGCCAGCAGCTCCCATCTGACAGGGATTAATGAAAAACTGTTTTTT.

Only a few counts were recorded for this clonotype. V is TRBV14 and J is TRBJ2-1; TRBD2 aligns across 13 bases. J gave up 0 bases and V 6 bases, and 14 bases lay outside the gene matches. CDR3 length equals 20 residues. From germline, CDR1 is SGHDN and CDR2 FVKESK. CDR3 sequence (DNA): TGTGCCAGCAGAAATTCCGGACTAGCGGGGGTTCTCGGCTCCTACAATGAGCAGTTCTTC. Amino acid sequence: CASRNSGLAGVLGSYNEQFF.

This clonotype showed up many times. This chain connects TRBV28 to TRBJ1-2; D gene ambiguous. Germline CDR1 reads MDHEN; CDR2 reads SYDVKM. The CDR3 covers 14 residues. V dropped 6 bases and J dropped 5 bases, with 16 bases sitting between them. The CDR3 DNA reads TGTGCCAGCAGATACAGCCGCGCGGGGTATGGCTACACCTTC. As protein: CASRYSRAGYGYTF.

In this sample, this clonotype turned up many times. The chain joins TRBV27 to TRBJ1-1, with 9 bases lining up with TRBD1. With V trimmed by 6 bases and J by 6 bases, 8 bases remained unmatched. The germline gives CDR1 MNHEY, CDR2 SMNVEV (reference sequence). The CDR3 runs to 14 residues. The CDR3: CASRRRRQGAEAFF. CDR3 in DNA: TGTGCCAGCAGACGCCGCCGACAGGGGGCTGAAGCTTTCTTT.

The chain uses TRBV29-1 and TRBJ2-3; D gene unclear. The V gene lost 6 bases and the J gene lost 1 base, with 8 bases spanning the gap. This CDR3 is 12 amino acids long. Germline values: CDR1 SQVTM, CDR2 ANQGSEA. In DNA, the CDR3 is TGCAGCGTCGGCTCGGGCACAGATACGCAGTATTTT. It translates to CSVGSGTDTQYF.

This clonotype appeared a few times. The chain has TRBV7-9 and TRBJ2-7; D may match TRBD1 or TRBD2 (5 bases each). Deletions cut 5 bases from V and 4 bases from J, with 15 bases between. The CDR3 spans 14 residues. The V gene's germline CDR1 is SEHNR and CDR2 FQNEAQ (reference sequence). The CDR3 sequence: CASSPVGGEYEQYF. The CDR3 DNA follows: TGTGCCAGCAGCCCAGTTGGGGGAGAGTACGAGCAGTACTTC.

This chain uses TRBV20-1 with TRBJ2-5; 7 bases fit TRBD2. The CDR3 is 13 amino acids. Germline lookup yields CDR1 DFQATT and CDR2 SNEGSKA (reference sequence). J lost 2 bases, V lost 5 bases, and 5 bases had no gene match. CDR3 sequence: CSAERDPQETQYF. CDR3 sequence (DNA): TGCAGTGCTGAGCGGGACCCACAAGAGACCCAGTACTTC.

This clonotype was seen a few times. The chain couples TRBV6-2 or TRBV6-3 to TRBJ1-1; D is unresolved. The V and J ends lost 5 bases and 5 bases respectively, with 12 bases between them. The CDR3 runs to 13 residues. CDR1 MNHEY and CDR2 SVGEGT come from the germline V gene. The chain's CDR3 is CASSATARTEAFF. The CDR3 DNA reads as TGTGCCAGCAGTGCTACCGCGCGGACTGAAGCTTTCTTT.